One and the same sample provided the 22 T cell receptor beta chains below, sequenced in a study of blood T cells in healthy people across ages. A second roughly 6 to 12 cycle PCR used barcoded and J-beta primers. TCRdb analysed the 5' RACE reads with MiXCR anew, one entry per CDR3 protein. Here the sample spans hundreds of thousands of distinct CDR3 sequences, around half being singletons. Material for sequencing was blood. Receptors were obtained from a man aged 80 or over in good health.

J is TRBJ2-3 and V is TRBV2, with 9 bases that match TRBD2. CDR1 SNHLY and CDR2 FYNNEI come from the germline V gene. CDR3 length: 15 residues. J was trimmed by 4 bases and V by 2 bases; bases with no gene match: 4. CDR3 DNA sequence: TGTGCCAGCAGTGAAACGGGACTAGCACCAGATACGCAGTATTTT. Protein: CASSETGLAPDTQYF. Variable domain in full (rest from reference TRBV2 and TRBJ2-3): EPEVTQTPSHQVTQMGQEVILRCVPISNHLYFYWYRQILGQKVEFLVSFYNNEISEKSEIFDDQFSVERPDGSNFTLKIRSTKLEDSAMYFCASSETGLAPDTQYFGPGTRLTVL.

A few counts support this clonotype. Since a much larger clone is just one base distant, this may be a read error. The chain has TRBV6-2 or TRBV6-3 and TRBJ2-5; D possibly corresponds to TRBD2 (6 bases). CDR1 is MNHEY, CDR2 SVGEGT, per germline. The CDR3 totals 15 residues. V was shortened by 2 bases and J by 4 bases, with 14 bases between the two germline ends. The chain's CDR3 is CASSYAIAAAETQYF. CDR3 DNA sequence: TGTGCCAGCAGTTACGCCATAGCGGCAGCAGAGACCCAGTACTTC.

The chain combines TRBV20-1 with TRBJ2-3; D is ambiguous. The CDR3 length is 12 residues. V shed 5 bases and J shed 2 bases, with 8 bases lying between them. Germline CDR1 is DFQATT and CDR2 is SNEGSKA (reference sequence). The CDR3 loop reads CSADLDTDTQYF. CDR3 coding DNA: TGCAGTGCTGACTTGGACACAGATACGCAGTATTTT.

Worth noting for this clonotype: One end of the junction varies from germline; a read error may be responsible. This rearrangement joins TRBV6-2 or TRBV6-3 to TRBJ2-7; a possible D gene is TRBD2 (5 bases). The CDR3 runs 13 residues. Germline lookup yields CDR1 MNHEY and CDR2 SVGEGT. CDR3 DNA: TGTGCCAGCAGTGACTACAGTCAATACGGGCAGTACTTC. Its protein product is CASSDYSQYGQYF.

This rearrangement joins TRBV19 to TRBJ2-1; 14 positions agree with TRBD2. This CDR3 has 15 amino acids. The germline CDR1 and CDR2 sequences are LNHDA and SQIVND (reference sequence). Trimming removed 5 bases from V and 9 bases from J; junction bases left unmatched: 6. CDR3 DNA: TGTGCCAGTAGTGCGGGACTAGCGGGAGAGAGTGAGCAGTTCTTC. It specifies CASSAGLAGESEQFF.

The genes are TRBV7-3 and TRBJ2-3, with TRBD2 matching over 9 bases. The ends lost 4 bases at V and 0 bases at J; junction bases unmatched: 5. This CDR3 has 16 amino acids. The germline V gene encodes CDR1 SGHTA and CDR2 FQGTGA. CDR3 bases: TGTGCCAGCAGCTCCCTAGCGGGGAGTAGCACAGATACGCAGTATTTT. Protein product: CASSSLAGSSTDTQYF.

The table lists this clonotype with a few counts. This chain uses TRBV29-1 with TRBJ2-5; D call uncertain. Germline-derived CDR1 and CDR2 are SQVTM and ANQGSEA. CDR3 length equals 14 residues. The V and J ends lost 4 bases and 0 bases respectively, with 12 bases between them. The CDR3 sequence is CSVGVGDYQETQYF. The CDR3 DNA sequence: TGCAGCGTTGGCGTCGGAGACTACCAAGAGACCCAGTACTTC.

This chain links TRBV5-1 with TRBJ2-7, with D perhaps being TRBD1 or TRBD2 (5 bases each). The CDR3 is 14 amino acids. Germline V gene lookup returns CDR1 SGHRS and CDR2 YFSETQ. Trimming cost V 3 bases and J 4 bases, with 14 bases left between them. The CDR3 is CASSSGPSGYEQYF. CDR3 nucleotide sequence: TGCGCCAGCAGCTCAGGGCCCTCGGGATACGAGCAGTACTTC. The full variable domain, completed using reference TRBV5-1 and TRBJ2-7, is KAGVTQTPRYLIKTRGQQVTLSCSPISGHRSVSWYQQTPGQGLQFLFEYFSETQRNKGNFPGRFSGRQFSNSRSEMNVSTLELGDSALYLCASSSGPSGYEQYFGPGTRLTVT.

Only a few counts were recorded for this clonotype. The V and J genes are TRBV7-3 and TRBJ2-1; either TRBD1 or TRBD2 may fit D (5 bases each). The V end was cut by 5 bases, the J end by 5 bases, with 25 bases between. Germline V gene lookup returns CDR1 SGHTA and CDR2 FQGTGA. This CDR3 has 18 amino acids. CDR3 nucleotide sequence: TGTGCCAGCAGCCGCTCACTCCGGGACGCCGGGTTAGACAATGAGCAGTTCTTC. Translation: CASSRSLRDAGLDNEQFF.

The gene calls are TRBV6-5 and TRBJ2-1; 15 bases fit TRBD2. The trim removed 5 bases at V and 9 bases at J, leaving 8 bases unmatched. Germline assignment: CDR1 MNHEY and CDR2 SVGAGI. The CDR3 contains 16 residues. The CDR3 protein is CASSPRPGLAGGEQFF. The CDR3 region has the DNA TGTGCCAGCAGTCCACGTCCGGGACTAGCGGGAGGTGAGCAGTTCTTC.

J is TRBJ2-7 and V is TRBV18, with D perhaps TRBD1 (5 bases). The J call is uncertain, as TRBJ2-5 better fits the DNA end. Per germline, CDR1 KGHSH and CDR2 LQKENI. The CDR3 is 13 residues long. CDR3 DNA: TGTGCCAGCTCGACTGACAGAGATGAGACCCAGTACTTC. Its translation is CASSTDRDETQYF.

There are many counts of this clonotype. V and J are TRBV27 and TRBJ2-7; D might be TRBD2 (5 bases). Germline-derived CDR1 and CDR2 are MNHEY and SMNVEV (reference sequence). V was cut by 0 bases and J by 3 bases, with 6 bases left in between. The CDR3 runs to 13 residues. The CDR3, as DNA: TGTGCCAGCAGTTTATCCGGGAACTACGAGCAGTACTTC. Translation: CASSLSGNYEQYF.

V gene TRBV4-2 combines with J gene TRBJ2-7; 11 nucleotides match TRBD2. Germline assignment: CDR1 LGHNA and CDR2 YNFKEQ. J gave up 5 bases and V 2 bases, and 11 bases lay outside the gene matches. The CDR3 spans 17 residues. The CDR3 protein is CASSQSSGTSGTDEQYF. The CDR3 bases are TGTGCCAGCAGCCAATCGTCCGGGACTAGCGGAACCGACGAGCAGTACTTC.

The CDR3 bases are TGTGCCAGCTCCAGGGGGCCAGCTAACTATGGCTACACCTTC. Residues: CASSRGPANYGYTF. J is TRBJ1-2 and V is TRBV7-9; TRBD1 agrees at 8 bases. V gave up 8 bases and J gave up 0 bases; unmatched junction bases: 5. CDR1 is SEHNR, CDR2 FQNEAQ, per germline (reference sequence). The length of the CDR3 is 14 residues. Filled out from reference TRBV7-9 and TRBJ1-2, the complete variable domain reads DTGVSQNPRHKITKRGQNVTFRCDPISEHNRLYWYRQTLGQGPEFLTYFQNEAQLEKSRLLSDRFSAERPKGSFSTLEIQRTEQGDSAMYLCASSRGPANYGYTFGSGTRLTVV.

The chain links TRBV27 to TRBJ2-2, with 9 bases identical to TRBD1. The trim removed 0 bases at V and 4 bases at J, leaving 0 bases unmatched. CDR1 MNHEY and CDR2 SMNVEV come from the germline V gene (reference sequence). CDR3 size: 15 residues. CDR3 residues: CASSLSGQGTGELFF. In nucleotides, the CDR3 is TGTGCCAGCAGTTTATCGGGACAGGGCACCGGGGAGCTGTTTTTT.

This sequence joins TRBV20-1 and TRBJ1-2; 7 positions match TRBD1. Trimming cost V 2 bases and J 7 bases; bases outside gene matches: 7. The CDR3 is 13 residues long. The germline V gene encodes CDR1 DFQATT and CDR2 SNEGSKA (reference sequence). Here the CDR3 reads CSARHDRDRGYTF. The CDR3 DNA sequence: TGCAGTGCTAGACACGACAGGGATCGTGGCTACACCTTC.

CDR3 bases: TGTGCCAGCAGCTCAAGGACGGGAGGGGACACTGAAGCTTTCTTT. Protein product: CASSSRTGGDTEAFF. This chain connects TRBV12-3 or TRBV12-4 to TRBJ1-1; D might be TRBD1 (5 bases). This CDR3 is built from 15 residues. V was shortened by 6 bases and J by 3 bases, with 17 bases between the two germline ends.

The sample holds a few counts of this clonotype. The chain links TRBV4-3 to TRBJ2-7; weak D call: TRBD1 (5 bases). V lost 0 bases and J 6 bases, leaving 21 bases between the germline ends. Germline loops: CDR1 LGHNA, CDR2 YSLEER. CDR3 length: 17 residues. CDR3 amino acids: CASSQETPSSRVGEQYF. DNA for the CDR3: TGCGCCAGCAGCCAAGAGACACCCTCCTCCAGGGTTGGCGAGCAGTACTTC.

The sample holds a few counts of this clonotype. The CDR3 region is CASSRNAGTGGQPQHF. CDR3 DNA: TGCGCCAGCAGCCGCAATGCCGGGACAGGCGGTCAGCCCCAGCATTTT. This rearrangement joins TRBV4-3 to TRBJ1-5; 8 bases are shared with TRBD1. Losses at the gene ends were 4 bases for V and 6 bases for J; bases not matched to a gene: 11. The CDR3 runs to 16 residues. Germline-derived CDR1 and CDR2 are LGHNA and YSLEER.

The rearrangement joins TRBV28 to TRBJ2-5; 9 positions agree with TRBD1. The tail of the sequence fits TRBJ2-7 better, so the J call may be wrong. The CDR3 is 15 residues long. The germline gives CDR1 MDHEN, CDR2 SYDVKM. CDR3 DNA sequence: TGTGCCAGCGGGACGACAGGGGGAGGGGGTATCGAGCAGTACTTC. Protein product: CASGTTGGGGIEQYF.

This chain joins TRBV5-7 and TRBJ2-5; maybe TRBD2 (5 bases). The end of the DNA fits TRBJ2-7 better, so the J call may be wrong. TRBV5-7 is classed as an ORF, of uncertain function. The CDR3 totals 14 residues. Here the CDR3 reads CASSLTTNLYEQYF. In DNA, the CDR3 is TGTGCCAGCAGCCTAACGACTAACCTCTACGAGCAGTACTTC.

This clonotype was detected a few times. V gene TRBV20-1 combines with J gene TRBJ2-3; D possibly corresponds to TRBD1 (5 bases). Per germline, CDR1 DFQATT and CDR2 SNEGSKA (reference sequence). Trimming cost V 6 bases and J 4 bases, with 17 bases left between them. The CDR3 covers 14 residues. The DNA of the CDR3 is TGCAGTGCACCCAGGGCTTTGATTGCAGATACGCAGTATTTT. Its translation: CSAPRALIADTQYF.